This T cell receptor beta chain was profiled in a study of pediatric ulcerative colitis. The overall study: Several patients showed pancolitis and two showed left-sided colitis.

Findings and caveats of the study: Repertoires came from total lymphocyte DNA, not specific subsets.

During colonoscopy, one to two rectal pinch biopsies were collected. Ulcerative colitis patients received no immunosuppressive medication before the diagnostic colonoscopy. Only in-frame clones appear in the TCRdb table, and some are missing; sequencing was by immunoSEQ multiplex PCR. The sample includes roughly 23,000 clones, around 64% seen only once; the top ten take around 16%. Points on this clone: Its antigen is unknown.

V gave up 0 bases and J gave up 3 bases, with 6 bases separating them. The CDR3 is 13 amino acids. CDR1 and CDR2 from the germline V gene are SGHRS and YFSETQ. This TCR was recovered from a boy aged 10-17 years with severe ulcerative colitis. Material: gut tissue. This sequence joins TRBV5-1 and TRBJ1-1; D is ambiguous. CDR3 coding DNA: TGCGCCAGCAGCTTGGGGCGGGACACTGAAGCTTTCTTT. Its translation: CASSLGRDTEAFF.